The clone carrying this TCR beta chain has only one observation. Its antigen is undetermined. This sample also contains other DNA sequences that code for the same CDR3. These data originate in a study of shared clonotypes between healthy human individuals. At the level of the study: CD4 naive and CD4 memory each took three plates per donor, while CD8 naive took two and CD8 memory one. Findings of the study overall: Sampling was confined to blood; repertoires within tissues likely differ.

Profiling relied on immunoSEQ multiplex PCR, and the TCRdb table lists in-frame clones only, not all of them. The table lists 550,000 to 750,000 clones, 92% of them singletons. Terminally differentiated effector memory CD45RA+ cells were left out of the naive CD8 fraction, which was CD45RO-negative and positively selected for CCR7. None of the donors, who were healthy HIV-negative adults, had recently had acute infections or vaccinations. Looked up from germline, CDR1 is SEHNR and CDR2 is FQNEAQ (reference sequence). V was trimmed by 1 base and J by 1 base, leaving 2 bases between them. This CDR3 is built from 12 residues.

The receptor's source is a young man in good health. The sequenced material came from naive CD8+ T cells sorted from blood. The J gene is TRBJ2-7, the V gene TRBV7-9; D unclear. The CDR3 sequence: CASSLVSYEQYF. The CDR3 coding sequence is TGTGCCAGCAGCTTAGTATCCTACGAGCAGTACTTC.